Shown below are 7 T cell receptor delta chains from a single sample sequenced in a study of γδ T cells in repeated Plasmodium falciparum infection. Gammadelta T cells were flow-sorted from PBMC into Vgamma9/Vdelta2+ and Vdelta2-negative populations for bulk analysis. TCRdb made new clone calls on the multiplex PCR reads using CATT. The top ten hold approximately 10% of the sample, which has approximately 90,000 delta-chain clones, 0.9% to 1% seen once. What was sequenced was gamma-delta T cells from blood. Receptors were obtained from a pool of human donors (malaria-infected and uninfected, not separated).

This clone was seen ten or more times. TCRdb records a much larger clone's protein for this DNA, with a difference at residue 5 that likely arises from a read error; the protein given is the translation of the DNA. The chain is built from TRDV2 and TRDJ1; weak D call: TRDD3 (5 bases). In the absence of a J gene in TCRdb, the DNA was matched to germline to assign it here. The ends were cut back, 3 bases at V and 10 bases at J, with 23 bases in the middle. From germline, CDR1 is GEAIGNYY and CDR2 EKD. This CDR3 has 15 residues. CDR3 loop: CACDALELNWKGLIF. CDR3 sequence (DNA): TGTGCCTGTGACGCGTTGGAATTAAACTGGAAGGGACTCATCTTT.

Ten or more counts support this clone. A far larger clone is off by one base, so a read error is likely. This same CDR3 is encoded by further DNA sequences in the sample. CDR3 in DNA: TGTGCTCTTGGGGAACTCGTACCCCCCCGGGGATGGGGGATACACACCGATAAACTCATCTTT. This gives the protein CALGELVPPRGWGIHTDKLIF. This sequence joins TRDV1 and TRDJ1; 10 nucleotides agree with TRDD3. V dropped 0 bases and J dropped 0; count of bases not matched to a gene: 16. CDR1 TSWWSYY and CDR2 QGS come from the germline V gene. The CDR3 covers 21 residues.

This clone was observed at least ten times. This sample includes further DNA sequences coding for the same CDR3. The rearrangement uses TRDV2 and TRDJ1; 9 bases agree with TRDD3. The CDR3 totals 20 residues. Germline V lookup: CDR1 GEAIGNYY, CDR2 EKD. The junction had 18 bases not matched to a gene; V was cut back by 0 bases and J by 2 bases. The chain's CDR3 is CACDTGSLGDPIRWTDKLIF. As DNA, the CDR3 is TGTGCCTGTGACACCGGATCACTGGGGGACCCTATTCGGTGGACCGATAAACTCATCTTT.

This clone was seen a handful of times. This likely came from a read error, as a far larger clone is one base away. The chain uses TRDV1 and TRDJ4; D might be TRDD3 (6 bases). Since TCRdb gives no J gene, matching the DNA to germline was used here to assign it. V lost 7 bases and J 5 bases, leaving 26 bases between the germline ends. The CDR3 consists of 16 residues. The germline V gene has CDR1 TSWWSYY and CDR2 QGS. The DNA of the CDR3 is TGTGCTCTTGAGGATCCCACCATACTCGGGATATCGCCCCTGATCTTT. It is translated as CALEDPTILGISPLIF.

This clone is medium-sized by share. This sample includes further DNA sequences coding for the same CDR3. V and J are TRDV2 and TRDJ1; perhaps TRDD3 as D (5 bases). Germline loops: CDR1 GEAIGNYY, CDR2 EKD. This CDR3 contains 21 residues. Deletions cut 3 bases from V and 2 bases from J, with 33 bases between. The CDR3 spells CACDPPSSRGPLRRATDKLIF. The CDR3 DNA reads TGTGCCTGTGACCCCCCCTCCTCCAGGGGGCCTTTGCGACGGGCGACCGATAAACTCATCTTT.

This clone was picked up many times. Additional DNA sequences in this sample encode the identical CDR3. This chain connects TRDV2 to TRDJ3; the match to TRDD3 covers 10 bases. Because TCRdb records no J gene, it was assigned here through a match of the DNA to germline. CDR3 size: 24 residues. V dropped 4 bases and J dropped 0; count of bases not matched to a gene: 23. In germline, CDR1 is GEAIGNYY, CDR2 EKD. CDR3: CACETRPAYWGIHTFSWDTRQMFF. The CDR3 DNA follows: TGTGCCTGTGAGACCCGCCCCGCCTACTGGGGGATTCACACTTTCTCCTGGGACACCCGACAGATGTTTTTC.

Many counts were recorded for this clone. The CDR3 nucleotides read TGTGCCTGTGACCGGATCCTGGGGGATACTCCATACACCGATAAACTCATCTTT. It yields the protein CACDRILGDTPYTDKLIF. V is TRDV2 and J is TRDJ1; 11 bases map to TRDD3. The V and J ends lost 3 bases and 0 bases, in that order; junction bases with no gene match: 11. This CDR3 is built from 18 residues. Per germline, CDR1 GEAIGNYY and CDR2 EKD.